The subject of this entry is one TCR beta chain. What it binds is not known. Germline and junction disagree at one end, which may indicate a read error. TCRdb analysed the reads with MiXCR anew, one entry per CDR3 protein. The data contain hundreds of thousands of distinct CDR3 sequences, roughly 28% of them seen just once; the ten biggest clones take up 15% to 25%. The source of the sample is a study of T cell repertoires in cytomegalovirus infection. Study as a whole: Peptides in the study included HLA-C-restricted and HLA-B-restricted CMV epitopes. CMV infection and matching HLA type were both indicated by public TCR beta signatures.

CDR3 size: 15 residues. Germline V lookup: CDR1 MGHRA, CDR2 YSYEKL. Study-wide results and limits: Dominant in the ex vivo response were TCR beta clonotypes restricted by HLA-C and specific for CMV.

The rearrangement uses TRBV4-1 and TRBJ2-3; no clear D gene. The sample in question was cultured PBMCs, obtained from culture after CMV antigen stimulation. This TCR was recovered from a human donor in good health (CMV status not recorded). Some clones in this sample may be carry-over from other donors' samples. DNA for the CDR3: TGTGCCAGCAGCCCTAGTGAGAAAGTCACAGATACGCAGTATTTT. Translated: CASSPSEKVTDTQYF.